The rows below give T cell receptor beta chains drawn from one sample of a study of CD8+ T cells in alopecia areata. Repertoires were generated with immunoSEQ multiplex PCR, while TCRdb's copy carries only in-frame clones and drops some. The sample shows roughly 150,000 clones, around 57% of them seen only once. Sequencing input: CD4+ T cells sorted from blood. The origin of the receptors is a human donor in good health. Both conserved end residues are part of each CDR3. D genes are given only for firm matches. For some rows the clone size is stated as once, few or many, or as a class when expanded; others skip it.

>TRBV7-9|-|-|TRBJ2-5
CASSFEGETQYF
TGTGCCAGCAGCTTTGAGGGGGAGACCCAGTACTTC
>TRBV4-1|-|-|TRBJ2-5
CASSPLGGLETQYF
TGCGCCAGCAGCCCGCTCGGGGGGCTGGAGACCCAGTACTTC
>TRBV5-1|-|TRBD2|TRBJ2-7
CASRPGGTSYEQYF
TGCGCCAGCCGCCCGGGGGGGACCTCCTACGAGCAGTACTTC
>TRBV29-1|-|TRBD1|TRBJ2-7
CSVTDRTGGSYEQYF
TGCAGCGTGACCGATAGGACAGGGGGATCCTACGAGCAGTACTTC
>TRBV29-1|-|TRBD1|TRBJ1-1
CSVVAAGTGGRAFF
TGCAGCGTTGTCGCCGCCGGGACAGGGGGCAGAGCTTTCTTT
>TRBV14|few|TRBD1|TRBJ2-1
CASSQGLQGQRRNEQFF
TGTGCCAGCAGCCAAGGGTTACAGGGACAGCGACGCAATGAGCAGTTCTTC
>TRBV2|-|-|TRBJ2-7
CASSLSRYYEQYF
TGTGCCAGCAGTCTTAGCCGGTATTACGAGCAGTACTTC
>TRBV29-1|-|-|TRBJ2-7
CSVRDPMPYEQYF
TGCAGCGTGCGGGACCCTATGCCCTACGAGCAGTACTTC
>TRBV19|-|-|TRBJ2-6
CASRTDSGANVLTF
TGTGCCAGTAGGACGGACTCTGGGGCCAACGTCCTGACTTTC
>TRBV29-1|-|-|TRBJ2-2
CSASGTQSGTGELFF
TGCAGCGCTAGTGGGACGCAGAGTGGCACCGGGGAGCTGTTTTTT
>TRBV9|-|TRBD1|TRBJ1-5
CASSVGSGGSQPQHF
TGTGCCAGCAGCGTAGGGTCAGGGGGCAGTCAGCCCCAGCATTTT
>TRBV5-6|-|-|TRBJ1-1
CASSLVGSMNTEAFF
TGTGCCAGCAGCTTGGTGGGCAGTATGAACACTGAAGCTTTCTTT
>TRBV11-2|-|TRBD2|TRBJ2-1
CASSTLAGITYNEQFF
TGTGCCAGCAGCACCCTAGCGGGAATAACCTACAATGAGCAGTTCTTC
>TRBV7-2|-|-|TRBJ2-7
CASSLGLVATYEQYF
TGTGCCAGCAGCTTAGGGCTAGTGGCGACCTACGAGCAGTACTTC
>TRBV11-2|-|-|TRBJ2-2
CASSRTRRNTGELFF
TGTGCCAGCAGCCGGACACGGAGAAACACCGGGGAGCTGTTTTTT
>TRBV11-1|-|-|TRBJ2-1
CASSRSRLSQAVEQFF
TGTGCCAGCAGCCGCTCTAGACTTAGCCAGGCGGTCGAACAGTTCTTC
>TRBV19|-|-|TRBJ1-1
CASSSGSSAAFF
TGTGCCAGTAGCTCAGGGTCTTCTGCGGCTTTCTTT
>TRBV20-1|-|TRBD2|TRBJ2-7
CSAFRRDRGGF
TGCAGTGCTTTTCGCCGGGACCGCGGGGGCTTC
>TRBV5-4|-|TRBD1|TRBJ1-2
CASSSVTGGLGGYTF
TGTGCCAGCAGCTCGGTAACAGGGGGTCTAGGTGGCTACACCTTC
>TRBV2|few|-|TRBJ2-3
CASDLLPDTQYF
TGTGCCAGCGACCTACTTCCAGATACGCAGTATTTT
>TRBV9|-|-|TRBJ1-1
CASSVLGNTEAFF
TGTGCCAGCAGCGTTTTGGGTAACACTGAAGCTTTCTTT
>TRBV19|-|TRBD1|TRBJ1-2
CASSHRGWSYGYTF
TGTGCCAGTAGCCACAGGGGCTGGAGCTATGGCTACACCTTC
>TRBV10-3|-|TRBD2|TRBJ2-3
CAISRAGVLDTQYF
TGTGCCATCAGTAGAGCGGGGGTATTAGATACGCAATATTTT
>TRBV5-1|-|-|TRBJ2-7
CASSFDQAKQYF
TGCGCCAGCAGCTTCGACCAAGCGAAGCAGTACTTC
>TRBV19|once|TRBD1|TRBJ1-2
CASSGTGPNGYTF
TGTGCCAGCAGCGGGACAGGGCCTAATGGCTACACCTTC
>TRBV21-1|-|-|TRBJ1-5
CARRTGGLYNQPQHF
TGTGCCAGACGGACAGGGGGCCTTTACAATCAGCCCCAGCATTTT
>TRBV5-1|once|TRBD1|TRBJ2-1
CASSLGRQGSSYNEQFF
TGCGCCAGCAGCTTGGGTCGACAGGGCAGCTCCTACAATGAGCAGTTCTTC
>TRBV5-4|-|-|TRBJ1-2
CASSPSGRIYGYTF
TGTGCCAGCAGCCCCTCCGGCCGTATCTATGGCTACACCTTC
>TRBV29-1|-|-|TRBJ2-6
CSVGLTGANVLTF
TGCAGCGTTGGACTAACTGGGGCCAACGTCCTGACTTTC
>TRBV27|-|TRBD1|TRBJ1-4
CASSFRGSGEEDEKLFF
TGTGCCAGCAGTTTCAGGGGGTCAGGGGAGGAAGATGAAAAACTGTTTTTT
>TRBV29-1|-|-|TRBJ1-1
CSVGAMTVGAFF
TGCAGCGTTGGGGCAATGACAGTAGGGGCTTTCTTT
>TRBV2|few|-|TRBJ1-2
CASSGWGMSYTF
TGTGCCAGCAGTGGGTGGGGTATGAGCTACACCTTC
>TRBV6-5|-|-|TRBJ2-1
CASSYTSLSSSEQFF
TGTGCCAGCAGTTACACCTCCCTATCTAGCAGTGAGCAGTTCTTC
>TRBV19|-|-|TRBJ1-2
CAARRGYGYTF
TGTGCCGCGCGGAGGGGTTATGGCTACACCTTC
>TRBV7-9|-|TRBD2|TRBJ2-2
CASSLAGTSNTGELFF
TGTGCCAGCAGCTTAGCCGGGACTAGCAACACCGGGGAGCTGTTTTTT
>TRBV6-1|few|-|TRBJ2-2
CASIKRAYSTGELFF
TGTGCCAGCATCAAAAGGGCTTACAGCACCGGGGAGCTGTTTTTT
>TRBV29-1|-|-|TRBJ2-2
CSVGGVTGELFF
TGCAGCGTTGGGGGGGTCACCGGGGAGCTGTTTTTT
>TRBV27|-|-|TRBJ2-2
CASSLANTGELFF
TGTGCCAGCAGTCTCGCGAACACCGGGGAGCTGTTTTTT
>TRBV28|once|TRBD2|TRBJ2-3
CASRREGYTDTQYF
TGTGCCAGCAGACGGGAGGGGTACACAGATACGCAGTATTTT
>TRBV11-2|-|TRBD1|TRBJ1-2
CASSLVRDRGQLDGYTF
TGTGCCAGCAGCTTAGTCCGGGACAGGGGCCAACTGGATGGCTACACCTTC
>TRBV2|-|TRBD2|TRBJ2-7
CASSGTSGAYEQYF
TGTGCCAGCAGCGGAACTAGCGGAGCCTACGAGCAGTACTTC
>TRBV4-1|-|TRBD2|TRBJ2-1
CASSSPGTSSYNEQFF
TGCGCCAGCAGCTCCCCCGGGACTAGCTCCTACAATGAGCAGTTCTTC
>TRBV29-1|once|TRBD1|TRBJ1-2
CSVITGQGSYGYTF
TGCAGCGTTATAACCGGACAGGGGAGCTATGGCTACACCTTC
>TRBV29-1|once|TRBD2|TRBJ2-1
CSDRLAGGANEQFF
TGCAGCGACCGGTTAGCGGGAGGGGCTAATGAGCAGTTCTTC
>TRBV19|few|-|TRBJ1-1
CASSMGYPNTEAFF
TGTGCCAGTAGTATGGGGTACCCGAACACTGAAGCTTTCTTT
>TRBV7-9|-|-|TRBJ1-5
CASSLSGRPQHF
TGTGCCAGCAGCCTTTCAGGGAGGCCCCAGCATTTT